Below, 29 T cell receptor beta chains from the same sample are listed, as sequenced in a study of T-cell reconstitution after alpha-beta-depleted transplantation in children. TCRbeta library construction was performed incorporating unique molecular identifiers. One entry per CDR3 protein results from TCRdb running MiXCR on the PCR reads. The table records about 580,000 distinct CDR3 sequences, 23% of them present only once. The specimen was PBMCs, mostly from graft donor cells, collected 360 days after TCRalphabeta/CD19-depleted stem cell transplant. All receptors derive from a boy in the first two years of life who had a stem cell transplant for acute myeloid leukemia, so the T cells may come from the graft donor.

This clonotype was seen a handful of times. The CDR3 region has the DNA TGTGCCACCAGCAGAGATAGATTAGGGGCAGTTCAGCCCCAGCATTTT. This gives the protein CATSRDRLGAVQPQHF. The V and J genes are TRBV15 and TRBJ1-5; D may be TRBD1 (5 bases). This CDR3 is built from 16 residues. Trimming cost V 0 bases and J 6 bases, with 15 bases left between them. Germline V gene lookup returns CDR1 LNHNV and CDR2 YYDKDF (reference sequence).

This clonotype was counted between two and nine times. This chain joins TRBV6-2 or TRBV6-3 and TRBJ1-1, with D unresolved. The CDR3 extends over 13 amino acids. Germline values: CDR1 MNHEY, CDR2 SVGEGT. Deletions cut 3 bases from V and 5 bases from J, with 10 bases between. CDR3 bases: TGTGCCAGCAGTTATTATGGGCAGACTGAAGCTTTCTTT. Translation gives CASSYYGQTEAFF.

A few counts support this clonotype. The chain has TRBV29-1 and TRBJ2-5; D may match TRBD1 or TRBD2 (5 bases each). CDR1 SQVTM and CDR2 ANQGSEA come from the germline V gene. V was shortened by 5 bases and J by 0 bases, with 16 bases between the two germline ends. The CDR3 is 15 residues long. CDR3 amino acids: CSVSSGTLYQETQYF. The CDR3 region has the DNA TGCAGCGTTTCCTCGGGGACCCTGTACCAAGAGACCCAGTACTTC.

This clonotype was counted at least ten times. This chain uses TRBV11-2 with TRBJ1-4; maybe TRBD1 (6 bases). Looked up from germline, CDR1 is SGHAT and CDR2 is FQNNGV. The CDR3 is 15 amino acids. V was pared by 7 bases and J by 11 bases, with 23 bases between. The CDR3 protein is CASTSIGGAGGKLFF. CDR3 nucleotide sequence: TGTGCCAGCACCTCGATCGGGGGGGCTGGGGGCAAACTGTTTTTT.

This clonotype was picked up many times. The genes are TRBV3-1 and TRBJ2-1; maybe TRBD2 (6 bases). V gave up 4 bases and J gave up 9 bases, with 22 bases separating them. CDR1 and CDR2 (germline): LGHDT, YNNKEL (reference sequence). This CDR3 is 16 amino acids long. The CDR3 DNA is TGTGCCAGCAGCCCGTGGGGGGACTCAAGTCAAGCTGAGCAGTTCTTC. Its translation is CASSPWGDSSQAEQFF.

This clonotype was observed a handful of times. The chain joins TRBV27 to TRBJ2-7, with 7 bases matching TRBD1. CDR3 length equals 13 residues. With 5 bases clipped from V and 4 bases from J, the junction kept 5 bases outside the gene matches. Germline CDR1 and CDR2: MNHEY and SMNVEV (reference sequence). CDR3 in amino acids: CASSRADRYEQYF. In DNA, the CDR3 is TGTGCCAGCAGTAGAGCGGACAGGTACGAGCAGTACTTC.

This clonotype came up a few times. The genes are TRBV24-1 and TRBJ2-1; D uncertain. CDR3 length equals 13 residues. V lost 3 bases and J 6 bases, leaving 8 bases between the germline ends. Looked up from germline, CDR1 is KGHDR and CDR2 is SFDVKD. The CDR3 region is CATSDPLINEQFF. The CDR3 nucleotides are TGTGCCACCAGTGATCCCCTGATCAATGAGCAGTTCTTC.

This chain links TRBV29-1 with TRBJ1-1; weak D call: TRBD1 (5 bases). The CDR3 is made up of 14 amino acids. Germline V gene data show CDR1 as SQVTM and CDR2 as ANQGSEA. The germline V and J ends were trimmed by 4 bases and 1 base, with 13 bases remaining between them. The CDR3 region is CSVGRTHGNTEAFF. Here the CDR3 DNA reads TGCAGCGTTGGAAGGACACACGGGAACACTGAAGCTTTCTTT.

J is TRBJ2-7 and V is TRBV10-2, with 14 bases matching TRBD2. The germline CDR1 and CDR2 sequences are WSHSY and SAAADI. The CDR3 is 16 residues long. Trimming at V came to 6 bases and at J to 6 bases, leaving 10 bases not matched to a gene. DNA for the CDR3: TGCGCCAGCAGCCTCGGACTAGCGGGGGGTCATGGCGAGCAGTACTTC. This sequence encodes CASSLGLAGGHGEQYF.

This clonotype occurred a few times. This chain joins TRBV20-1 and TRBJ2-4, with D possibly matching TRBD2 (5 bases). The germline gives CDR1 DFQATT, CDR2 SNEGSKA (reference sequence). V lost 3 bases, J lost 12 bases, and 18 bases lay in between. This CDR3 is 13 amino acids long. The CDR3 protein is CSASPPMWGAQYF. The CDR3 coding sequence is TGCAGTGCTAGCCCGCCTATGTGGGGAGCTCAGTACTTC.

A few counts support this clonotype. The chain joins TRBV7-9 to TRBJ2-1; 7 bases match TRBD2. Trimming removed 5 bases from V and 3 bases from J; junction bases left unmatched: 7. Germline CDR1 SEHNR, CDR2 FQNEAQ (reference sequence). The CDR3 sequence is 15 residues long. CDR3 bases: TGTGCCAGCAGCCAATCGTGGGGGGGCTACAATGAGCAGTTCTTC. Protein product: CASSQSWGGYNEQFF.

This clonotype was seen repeatedly, ten times or more. The chain combines TRBV7-3 with TRBJ2-3, with D tentatively TRBD2 (6 bases). The CDR3 spans 12 residues. Trimming pared 3 bases from V and 6 bases from J, leaving 7 bases between. Germline CDR1 reads SGHTA; CDR2 reads FQGTGA. CDR3 bases: TGTGCCAGCAGCTTCGGGAGTGATACGCAGTATTTT. This codes for CASSFGSDTQYF.

There are many counts of this clonotype. The V call is TRBV27, the J call TRBJ2-3; D unclear. The ends were cut back, 5 bases at V and 5 bases at J, with 8 bases in the middle. The CDR3 runs to 12 residues. Germline loops: CDR1 MNHEY, CDR2 SMNVEV (reference sequence). CDR3 region: CASSPSVDTQYF. CDR3 nucleotides: TGTGCCAGCAGTCCGAGCGTAGATACGCAGTATTTT.

Regarding this clonotype: This could be a read error, since a much larger clone is one nucleotide away. The genes are TRBV10-3 and TRBJ2-7; the D gene is possibly TRBD2 (6 bases). The V gene's germline CDR1 is ENHRY and CDR2 SYGVKD. V lost 9 bases and J lost 0, with 15 bases in between. The CDR3 consists of 14 residues. The DNA for the CDR3 is TGTGCCATTTGGCGGGGTGGGAGCTCCTACGAGCAGTACTTC. Translation gives CAIWRGGSSYEQYF.

This clonotype has a handful of counts. CDR3 nucleotide sequence: TGTGCCAGCAGTTCCAGAGGGCAGCCGAACTATGGCTACACCTTC. The encoded protein is CASSSRGQPNYGYTF. This rearrangement joins TRBV6-5 to TRBJ1-2; D is unclear. This CDR3 spans 15 amino acids. V was shortened by 4 bases and J by 2 bases, with 14 bases between the two germline ends. Germline V gene sequence: CDR1 MNHEY, CDR2 SVGAGI.

Comments on this clonotype: Its ends do not fully match the called genes, so a read error is possible. This rearrangement joins TRBV30 to TRBJ2-3, with 11 bases identical to TRBD2. Germline lookup yields CDR1 GTSNPN and CDR2 SVGIG (reference sequence). There are 12 residues in the CDR3. CDR3 loop: CAWGQLAGAEDF. Written as DNA, the CDR3 is TGTGCCTGGGGGCAACTAGCGGGGGCCGAGGATTTT.

Many counts were recorded for this clonotype. The rearrangement links TRBV7-6 to TRBJ2-7; D uncertain. Looked up from germline, CDR1 is SGHVS and CDR2 is FNYEAQ. V was shortened by 5 bases and J by 6 bases, with 11 bases between the two germline ends. This CDR3 contains 12 residues. CDR3 DNA sequence: TGTGCCAGCAGCCCCCAGTTGGGCGAGCAGTACTTC. Residues: CASSPQLGEQYF.

This clonotype has a handful of counts. CDR3 sequence: CASSRTSGGGRDTQYF. The DNA of the CDR3 is TGTGCCAGCAGTCGGACTAGCGGGGGGGGCAGGGATACGCAGTATTTT. This chain uses TRBV28 with TRBJ2-3, with 15 bases identical to TRBD2. The CDR3 contains 16 residues. Germline CDR1 and CDR2: MDHEN and SYDVKM. V lost 5 bases, J lost 6 bases, and 6 bases stayed unmatched.

This clonotype came up many times. The rearrangement links TRBV20-1 to TRBJ2-3; 8 bases are a match to TRBD2. V shed 6 bases and J 1 base; nucleotides not matched to a gene: 6. Germline assignment: CDR1 DFQATT and CDR2 SNEGSKA (reference sequence). The CDR3 covers 14 residues. The CDR3 region has the DNA TGCAGTGCCCCCGGGACTAGAGGCACAGATACGCAGTATTTT. It translates to CSAPGTRGTDTQYF.

This rearrangement joins TRBV10-3 to TRBJ1-1, with TRBD1 identical over 8 bases. V lost 5 bases and J lost 1; bases outside the gene matches: 3. This CDR3 is built from 14 residues. The germline V gene encodes CDR1 ENHRY and CDR2 SYGVKD. The CDR3 nucleotides are TGTGCCATCAGTCGGGACAGGTGGAACACTGAAGCTTTCTTT. This codes for CAISRDRWNTEAFF.

A word on this clonotype: With a much larger clone just one base away, this may be a read error. This chain joins TRBV5-1 and TRBJ2-3, with 7 bases identical to TRBD2. The length of the CDR3 is 14 residues. With 4 bases clipped from V and 1 base from J, the junction kept 3 bases outside the gene matches. CDR1 and CDR2 from the germline V gene are SGHRS and YFSETQ. CDR3 sequence: CASSIGGGTDTQYF. In DNA, the CDR3 is TGCGCCAGCAGCATTGGGGGGGGCACAGATACGCAGTATTTT.

This clonotype came up many times. V gene TRBV5-5 combines with J gene TRBJ2-3; 7 nucleotides agree with TRBD1. The J segment lost 2 bases and the V segment lost 4 bases, leaving 7 bases of the junction unmatched. The germline CDR1 and CDR2 sequences are SGHKS and YYEKEE (reference sequence). This CDR3 has 15 residues. The DNA for the CDR3 is TGTGCCAGCAGCATCGGGACAGCAGACACAGATACGCAGTATTTT. Translation: CASSIGTADTDTQYF.

This clonotype was detected ten times or more. The chain couples TRBV6-5 to TRBJ2-2, with 7 bases lining up with TRBD1. The length of the CDR3 is 15 residues. In germline, CDR1 is MNHEY, CDR2 SVGAGI. The V gene end was trimmed by 4 bases and the J gene end by 0 bases; junction bases not matched to a gene: 2. In DNA, the CDR3 is TGTGCCAGCAGTTCCGACAGGGCGAACACCGGGGAGCTGTTTTTT. Translation gives CASSSDRANTGELFF.

This clonotype showed up many times. V and J are TRBV12-3 or TRBV12-4 and TRBJ2-3; 7 bases line up with TRBD1. V shed 5 bases, J shed 0 bases, and the junction held 2 bases outside the gene matches. This CDR3 has 14 residues. The CDR3 nucleotides are TGTGCCAGCAGTAACAGGGGTAGCACAGATACGCAGTATTTT. It codes for CASSNRGSTDTQYF.

The rearrangement links TRBV19 to TRBJ2-1; possible D gene TRBD2, 6 bases. The CDR3 consists of 13 residues. The V end was cut by 7 bases, the J end by 4 bases, with 11 bases between. From germline, CDR1 is LNHDA and CDR2 SQIVND (reference sequence). CDR3 sequence reads: CASTESGYNEQFF. The DNA of the CDR3 is TGTGCCAGTACAGAGAGCGGGTACAATGAGCAGTTCTTC.

This clonotype was counted between two and nine times. DNA for the CDR3: TGTGCCAGCTCACCTGTGGATGAGCAGTTCTTC. Translation: CASSPVDEQFF. The chain couples TRBV18 to TRBJ2-1, with D uncertain. This CDR3 has 11 amino acids. Trimming cost V 3 bases and J 8 bases, with 5 bases left between them. Germline V lookup: CDR1 KGHSH, CDR2 LQKENI.

This clonotype has more than one count but fewer than ten. The chain is built from TRBV20-1 and TRBJ2-5; no clear D. V lost 3 bases to trimming and J lost 10 bases, with 12 bases between them. The CDR3 length is 11 residues. Germline V lookup: CDR1 DFQATT, CDR2 SNEGSKA (reference sequence). The CDR3 here is CSARPSSVQYF. Here the CDR3 DNA reads TGCAGTGCTAGGCCTTCAAGCGTCCAGTACTTC.

The chain couples TRBV13 to TRBJ2-7, with 9 bases identical to TRBD2. The CDR3 is 15 residues long. J was trimmed by 6 bases and V by 3 bases; bases with no gene match: 9. Germline loops: CDR1 PRHDT, CDR2 FYEKMQ (reference sequence). The CDR3 is CASSLFSGGFSEQYF. As DNA, the CDR3 is TGTGCCAGCAGCTTGTTTAGCGGGGGCTTCTCCGAGCAGTACTTC.

Ten or more counts support this clonotype. The chain couples TRBV20-1 to TRBJ2-1, with D tentatively TRBD1 (5 bases). V lost 3 bases and J 0 bases, leaving 15 bases between the germline ends. CDR3 length: 16 residues. CDR1 is DFQATT, CDR2 SNEGSKA, per germline (reference sequence). CDR3 region: CSASLTGATSYNEQFF. The CDR3 DNA reads TGCAGTGCTAGCCTTACAGGTGCAACCTCCTACAATGAGCAGTTCTTC.